This TCR beta chain was identified in a study of tumor-infiltrating lymphocytes in localized non-small cell lung cancer. Across the whole study: Several tumor histologies, both smoking statuses, and some post-neoadjuvant chemotherapy samples were included. Tumor tissue and non-adjacent uninvolved lung came from each patient.

The CDR3 loop spans 16 amino acids. V was clipped by 6 bases and J by 5 bases; unmatched bases: 12. CDR1 MNHEY and CDR2 SMNVEV come from the germline V gene (reference sequence). Study-level findings and limits: No link was found between tumor T-cell fraction and recurrence-free survival.

Worth noting for this clone: Its antigen remains unknown.

The method was immunoSEQ multiplex PCR; TCRdb's version includes in-frame clones alone and lacks a portion of them. The table includes 12,000 or so clones, roughly 79% detected once. This chain connects TRBV27 to TRBJ2-1, with 8 bases that match TRBD2. The sample taken for sequencing was lung tumor tissue. This sequence originates from a human donor with non-small cell lung cancer. The CDR3 protein is CASSIPPGLGHNEQFF. CDR3 in DNA: TGTGCCAGCAGCATCCCACCGGGACTAGGGCACAATGAGCAGTTCTTC.